This TCR beta chain was captured by sequencing in a study of T cells in Graves' hyperthyroidism and ophthalmopathy. Points from the study as a whole: Most clonotypes expanded in the thyroid (above 0.001) were also present in blood.

Diagnosis of hyperthyroidism was new in patients aged 18 to 65, and its duration was under 2 months. Together with thyroid ultrasound, orbital computed tomography, serum thyroxine and TRAb, clinical symptoms were used for diagnoses. This clonotype was seen at least ten times. Its target is not known. Regions amplified from RNA transcripts were the TCR beta CDR3 regions. An initial round of RT-PCR targeting the TCR CDR3 relied on the HTBI primer set. MiXCR, applied by TCRdb to the multiplex PCR reads, yields one record per CDR3 protein. The sample has about 95,000 distinct CDR3 sequences; roughly 40% are singletons. V was pared by 3 bases and J by 4 bases, with 7 bases between. The CDR3 length is 12 residues. From germline, CDR1 is DFQATT and CDR2 SNEGSKA (reference sequence).

Sequenced material: peripheral blood or thyroid tissue (not recorded which). The chain couples TRBV20-1 to TRBJ1-3; no firm D call. This receptor was obtained from a woman aged 25 to 39 with Graves' hyperthyroidism. The CDR3 spells CSASDSGNTIYF. The CDR3 nucleotides read TGCAGTGCTAGCGATTCCGGAAACACCATATATTTT.